The following is a T cell receptor beta chain sequence with its context. What it recognizes is unknown. The data belong to a study of regulatory T cells. V was clipped by 0 bases and J by 0 bases; unmatched bases: 5. CDR3 size: 16 residues. Per the germline V gene, CDR1 is MNHNS and CDR2 is SASEGT. Patients aged 2 to 39 years had fewer naive T cells. Study findings and constraints: In patients, unique TRB V-J pairs were restricted and V/J usage skewed, especially in Tregs.

The primer mix had 52 TRBV and 13 TRBJ primers. The protocol was immunoSEQ multiplex PCR, while the TCRdb copy is restricted to in-frame clones and leaves out a portion. This table has about 20,000 clones, 93% appearing once. The clonotype originates from a child aged 2 to 10 with CD3G deficiency. Sequencing was done on a sample of CD8+ T cells sorted from blood. The gene calls are TRBV6-1 and TRBJ2-7, with TRBD2 matching 7 bases. In nucleotides, the CDR3 is TGTGCCAGCAGTGAAGCGTACAGCGGGAACTCCTACGAGCAGTACTTC. Protein: CASSEAYSGNSYEQYF.